A selection of T cell receptor beta chains follows, all from one sample in a study of vaccination effects on CD4 cells after COVID-19. Measured with immunoSEQ multiplex PCR; TCRdb has only the in-frame clones, and not every one. The sample consists of approximately 30,000 clones, approximately 76% of them appearing once. The antigens of these receptors remain unknown. The sample was CD4+ T cells from PBMCs cultured with SARS-CoV-2 spike peptides, taken before COVID-19 vaccination. The receptors originated from a human donor who received a COVID-19 vaccine. Both conserved end residues are part of each CDR3. The order of the fields is D gene, V gene, CDR3 length, clone size, J gene, CDR3 DNA, CDR3 protein. A D gene is named only where the DNA matches it firmly. The size field is filled for only some rows; it gives once, few, many or a size class.

>TRBD2|TRBV7-9|15|few|TRBJ2-5
TGTGCCAGCAGCTTAGTACTAGCGGGACTAGAGACCCAGTACTTC
CASSLVLAGLETQYF
>TRBD1|TRBV30|14|NA|TRBJ1-5
TGTGCCTGGAGTCTAGGGACAGGGGATCAGCCCCAGCATTTT
CAWSLGTGDQPQHF
>TRBD2|TRBV4-2|18|NA|TRBJ2-5
TGTGCCAGCGGCCCTCCTCTAAGGGGTACTAGCGGACAAGAGACCCAGTACTTC
CASGPPLRGTSGQETQYF
>TRBD1|TRBV2|13|once|TRBJ1-1
TGTGCCAGCAGCAGACAGGGGGGAGGTGAAGCTTTCTTT
CASSRQGGGEAFF
>NA|TRBV3-1/TRBV3-2|14|NA|TRBJ2-1
TGTGCCAGCAGGCGCTCAATCCTTCACAATGAGCAGTTCTTC
CASRRSILHNEQFF
>NA|TRBV10-1|15|NA|TRBJ1-1
TGCGCCAGCAGTGAGTCTTCCGGACAGCACACTGAAGCTTTCTTT
CASSESSGQHTEAFF
>TRBD2|TRBV6-5|16|NA|TRBJ2-1
TGTGCCAGCAGTTACAGTAGCGGGGGGGCCAACAATGAGCAGTTCTTC
CASSYSSGGANNEQFF
>TRBD2|TRBV6-1|16|NA|TRBJ2-7
TGTGCCAGCAGTGGATGGACTAGCGGGAGCCATAACGAGCAGTACTTC
CASSGWTSGSHNEQYF
>TRBD2|TRBV3-1/TRBV3-2|13|NA|TRBJ2-5
TGTGCCACCCGACTAGCGGGAGAAGAGACCCAGTACTTC
CATRLAGEETQYF
>NA|TRBV10-3|13|NA|TRBJ2-6
TGTGCCATCAGTGAAGGGCAGGGTGACGTCCTGACTTTC
CAISEGQGDVLTF
>NA|TRBV28|15|NA|TRBJ1-1
TGTGCCAGCAGTTTGGCGGGGGGCTCGGACACTGAAGCTTTCTTT
CASSLAGGSDTEAFF
>NA|TRBV5-5|17|NA|TRBJ1-6
TGTGCCAGCAGCTGGCTAACAGGGTGGTCCTATAATTCACCCCTCCACTTT
CASSWLTGWSYNSPLHF
>NA|TRBV6-2/TRBV6-3|18|NA|TRBJ1-4
TGTGCCAGCAGATACTCCGGGACAAGCATCCCAACTAATGAAAAACTGTTTTTT
CASRYSGTSIPTNEKLFF
>NA|TRBV18|13|NA|TRBJ1-1
TGTGCCAGCTCACCAGGGATGAACACTGAAGCTTTCTTT
CASSPGMNTEAFF
>NA|TRBV4-1|17|NA|TRBJ1-4
TGCGCCAGCAGCCAAGGTGTAGGCAGAAGTCCTTTGCGAGTACTGTTTTTT
CASSQGVGRSPLRVLFF
>NA|TRBV29-1|13|few|TRBJ1-1
TGCAGCGCAATGGGGCCAGAGAACACTGAAGCTTTCTTT
CSAMGPENTEAFF
>TRBD1|TRBV18|14|NA|TRBJ1-1
TGTGCCAGCTCACGGCAGGGGGTGAACACTGAAGCTTTCTTT
CASSRQGVNTEAFF
>NA|TRBV12-3/TRBV12-4|12|few|TRBJ1-1
TGTGCCAGCAGTGGACAGAACACTGAAGCTTTCTTT
CASSGQNTEAFF
>TRBD1|TRBV11-2|15|NA|TRBJ2-7
TGTGCCAGCAGAACGGGACAGGGGAACTCCTACGAGCAGTACTTC
CASRTGQGNSYEQYF
>NA|TRBV15|14|NA|TRBJ1-1
TGTGCCACCAGCCCACAGGGCTCGGGGCTAGGAGCTTTCTTT
CATSPQGSGLGAFF
>NA|TRBV6-6|13|NA|TRBJ1-2
TGTGCCAGCAGTCGGGACAATAACTATGGCTACACCTTC
CASSRDNNYGYTF
>TRBD2|TRBV11-2|15|NA|TRBJ2-2
TGTGCCAGCAGCCCCCGGCGGGGGGGAACCGGGGAGCTGTTTTTT
CASSPRRGGTGELFF
>NA|TRBV27|13|once|TRBJ2-1
TGTGCCAGCAGAGGATCGGGGCGAGAAAACCAGTTCTTC
CASRGSGRENQFF
>TRBD1|TRBV6-6|15|NA|TRBJ2-2
TGTGCCAGCAGAGAGGGACAGGGGGGCACCGGGGAGCTGTTTTTT
CASREGQGGTGELFF
>NA|TRBV6-6|13|NA|TRBJ2-3
TGTGCCAGCACCCCCCCTGGGACAGATACGCAGTATTTT
CASTPPGTDTQYF
>NA|TRBV29-1|12|NA|TRBJ1-3
TGCAGCGCCAAAACCGCTGGAAACACCATATATTTT
CSAKTAGNTIYF
>NA|TRBV15|18|NA|TRBJ1-6
TGTGCCACCAGCAGAGCTGGGGGCTATAGCTCCTATAATTCACCCCTCCACTTT
CATSRAGGYSSYNSPLHF
>NA|TRBV6-5|14|NA|TRBJ1-5
TGTGCCAGCCTCGACCACAGGGGCAATCAGCCCCAGCATTTT
CASLDHRGNQPQHF
>NA|TRBV7-2|14|NA|TRBJ2-7
TGTGCCAGCAGCCTCGGCGTGGGAGTCTACGAGCAGTACTTC
CASSLGVGVYEQYF
>NA|TRBV12-3/TRBV12-4|13|NA|TRBJ2-7
TGTGCCAGCAGCCTTACGGACTACTACGAGCAGTACTTC
CASSLTDYYEQYF
>TRBD1|TRBV5-1|15|NA|TRBJ2-3
TGCGCCAGCAGCCGTACACAGGGGCGGACAGATACGCAGTATTTT
CASSRTQGRTDTQYF
>NA|TRBV29-1|12|once|TRBJ2-5
TGCAGCGCGGGTTGGGCGGGAGAGACCCAGTACTTC
CSAGWAGETQYF
>NA|TRBV6-5|14|few|TRBJ1-3
TGTGCCAGCCTCGAAAGGGCCTCTGGAAACACCATATATTTT
CASLERASGNTIYF
>NA|TRBV7-9|18|once|TRBJ1-2
TGTGCCAGCAGCTTAGCCAGAATCGGACGGGGGGCTAACTATGGCTACACCTTC
CASSLARIGRGANYGYTF
>NA|TRBV19|13|NA|TRBJ1-1
TGTGCCAGTAGCTCCAAGATAAACACTGAAGCTTTCTTT
CASSSKINTEAFF
>TRBD1|TRBV7-9|16|NA|TRBJ1-2
TGTGCCAGCAGCTTAAGTATGACAGGGGCTAACTATGGCTACACCTTC
CASSLSMTGANYGYTF
>NA|TRBV7-8|17|once|TRBJ2-4
TGTGCCAGCAGCTTATTGGGGGGGGCTAGCGGCACAAACATTCAGTACTTC
CASSLLGGASGTNIQYF
>NA|TRBV10-2|14|NA|TRBJ1-5
TGCGCCAGCAGTGTAACAGATAGCAATCAGCCCCAGCATTTT
CASSVTDSNQPQHF
>NA|TRBV7-9|12|NA|TRBJ1-2
TGTGCCAGCAGCCCACAGGGAAATGGCTACACCTTC
CASSPQGNGYTF
>TRBD1|TRBV7-2|14|NA|TRBJ1-5
TGTGCCAGCAGCTCAAGGGGGCTAAGTCAGCCCCAGCATTTT
CASSSRGLSQPQHF
>TRBD2|TRBV19|15|NA|TRBJ2-5
TGTGCCAGTAGTACAAGCGGGGGGCCGGGAGAGACCCAGTACTTC
CASSTSGGPGETQYF
>NA|TRBV19|16|NA|TRBJ1-2
TGTGCCAGTAGTATAGCCCCATACACAGGGCTGGGAGGCTACACCTTC
CASSIAPYTGLGGYTF
>TRBD2|TRBV7-9|18|NA|TRBJ2-1
TGTGCCAGCAGCCTACGGACTAGCGGGAGGGCCTTGAAGAATGAGCAGTTCTTC
CASSLRTSGRALKNEQFF
>TRBD1|TRBV5-1|15|NA|TRBJ2-7
TGCGCCAGCAGCTTCGACCGACAGGGAACCTACGAGCAGTACTTC
CASSFDRQGTYEQYF
>NA|TRBV7-9|14|few|TRBJ2-7
TGTGCCAGCAGCTTACACTCACAAAACTACGAGCAGTACTTC
CASSLHSQNYEQYF
>NA|TRBV29-1|14|NA|TRBJ1-1
TGCAGCGTTGATGGACAGTGGGGAAACACTGAAGCTTTCTTT
CSVDGQWGNTEAFF
>NA|TRBV5-1|15|NA|TRBJ1-2
TGCGCCAGCAGCTTGGTCGGAGCATCTAACTATGGCTACACCTTC
CASSLVGASNYGYTF
>TRBD2|TRBV19|16|NA|TRBJ2-3
TGTGCCGGTAGTCTCCCGACTAGCGGGGTTAGAGATACGCAGTATTTT
CAGSLPTSGVRDTQYF
>TRBD1|TRBV4-1|15|NA|TRBJ2-5
TGCGCCAGCAGCCTCGACAGGGTGGGACAAGAGACCCAGTACTTC
CASSLDRVGQETQYF
>NA|TRBV7-8|13|once|TRBJ1-1
TGTGCCAGCAGCCGTAACAGGGCCACTGAAGCTTTCTTT
CASSRNRATEAFF
>NA|TRBV25-1|12|NA|TRBJ1-5
TGTGCCAGCAGCCTGGACACTCAGCCCCAGCATTTT
CASSLDTQPQHF
>NA|TRBV19|12|NA|TRBJ2-7
TGTGCCAGTAGCTCATGGAACTACGAGCAGTACTTC
CASSSWNYEQYF
>TRBD1|TRBV10-2|15|few|TRBJ1-1
TGCGCCAGCTTCGGGCGGGACAGGGGGAACACTGAAGCTTTCTTT
CASFGRDRGNTEAFF
>NA|TRBV4-2|14|NA|TRBJ2-1
TGTGCCAGCAGCCAAGGGCCAGTTAGCAATGAGCAGTTCTTC
CASSQGPVSNEQFF
>NA|TRBV6-4|14|NA|TRBJ2-1
TGTGCCAGCAGTGACGCAAGGGAGTACAATGAGCAGTTCTTC
CASSDAREYNEQFF
>NA|TRBV7-8|15|NA|TRBJ1-6
TGTGCCAGCTTAACAGGGAGCTCCTATAATTCACCCCTCCACTTT
CASLTGSSYNSPLHF
>TRBD1|TRBV7-8|20|NA|TRBJ1-5
TGTGCCAGCAGCTTAGTGTCGGGACAGGGACAAATGAGGAGCAATCAGCCCCAGCATTTT
CASSLVSGQGQMRSNQPQHF